The sequence of this T cell receptor beta chain was determined in a study of blood T cell repertoires in COVID-19. Study information: Samples taken during acute and convalescent COVID-19 were collected in the United States, Italy and Spain. In each case, the material was cDNA or gDNA derived from T cells, B-cell-depleted T cells, or PBMCs.

The CDR3 is made up of 14 amino acids. J was trimmed by 5 bases and V by 6 bases; bases with no gene match: 4. Germline CDR1 reads MNHEY; CDR2 reads SMNVEV (reference sequence). Per the original data handling: Counts of nucleated cells, estimated from reference gene primer amplification, were obtained. Measured with immunoSEQ multiplex PCR; TCRdb has only the in-frame clones, and not every one. The D gene and trimming were derived from the DNA, and the V and J assignments and clone size from that table. This sample yields about 150,000 clones, of which about nine tenths are seen a single time; roughly 2.5% belongs to the top ten. This clone has only one observation.

Sample: peripheral blood. This clonotype was obtained from a man over 45 with active COVID-19. This rearrangement joins TRBV27 to TRBJ1-6; 7 bases map to TRBD1. CDR3 loop: CASSGQVNNSPLHF. The CDR3 nucleotides are TGTGCCAGCAGCGGACAGGTGAATAATTCACCCCTCCACTTT.